The clone carrying this T cell receptor (beta chain) has only a few counts. Its antigen is undetermined. The data stem from a study of CD8 T cells in ankylosing spondylitis. Regarding the study as a whole: Past studies reported some motif variants in reactive arthritis synovial fluid and blood. Reportedly, matched ankylosing spondylitis synovial fluid was significantly enriched for disease-linked clones.

In germline, CDR1 is SEHNR, CDR2 FQNEAQ (reference sequence). The CDR3 extends over 14 amino acids. V lost 3 bases, J lost 0 bases, and 7 bases lay in between. Using quantitative 5'-RACE with molecular barcodes, the authors made TCR beta libraries. TCRdb fed the 5' RACE reads into MiXCR, producing one record per CDR3 protein. The table lists approximately 46,000 distinct CDR3 sequences, more than 9.5% of them singletons. The source material was blood, either unsorted or a sorted T cell fraction (not recorded which). This chain connects TRBV7-9 to TRBJ2-3; unclear D gene. This TCR was sampled from a male donor with ankylosing spondylitis or in good health (not recorded which). As DNA, the CDR3 is TGTGCCAGCAGCTTCGGGCGAAGCACAGATACGCAGTATTTT. Protein product: CASSFGRSTDTQYF.